A single sample is the source of the 20 T cell receptor beta chains below, sequenced in a study of OX40 agonist ivuxolimab in advanced cancers. The table came from immunoSEQ multiplex PCR; TCRdb's copy has only in-frame clones and leaves some out. The sample lists around 60,000 clones, approximately 90% seen once, with approximately 11% in the top ten. The sample here was CD4+ or CD8+ T cells sorted from blood, taken in a trial of the OX40 agonist ivuxolimab. The receptors originated from an adult with an advanced solid tumor such as melanoma, head and neck, liver or kidney cancer.

V gene TRBV9 combines with J gene TRBJ2-2; D gene ambiguous. CDR3 size: 16 residues. Germline CDR1 is SGDLS and CDR2 is YYNGEE. The V end lost 0 bases, the J end lost 0 bases, and 9 bases lay between the germline ends. CDR3 amino acids: CASSVDRITNTGELFF. CDR3 nucleotides: TGTGCCAGCAGCGTAGATCGGATTACGAACACCGGGGAGCTGTTTTTT.

For the CDR3, the DNA is TGTGCCAGCAGCGCCGAGGACAGACCTAGCACAGATACGCAGTATTTT. The encoded protein is CASSAEDRPSTDTQYF. The rearrangement joins TRBV9 to TRBJ2-3, with D possibly matching TRBD1 (6 bases). The CDR3 is 16 amino acids. The germline V gene has CDR1 SGDLS and CDR2 YYNGEE. V was trimmed by 3 bases and J by 0 bases, leaving 14 bases between them.

The V call is TRBV5-1, the J call TRBJ1-6; D is uncertain. Germline V gene lookup returns CDR1 SGHRS and CDR2 YFSETQ. The CDR3 has 14 amino acids. V was pared by 0 bases and J by 9 bases, with 10 bases between. CDR3 protein: CASSLESGSSPLHF. In DNA form, the CDR3 reads TGCGCCAGCAGCTTGGAATCGGGTAGTTCACCCCTCCACTTT.

The chain links TRBV19 to TRBJ2-7; 10 positions agree with TRBD2. The CDR3 is 14 residues long. The ends lost 6 bases at V and 2 bases at J; junction bases unmatched: 4. From germline, CDR1 is LNHDA and CDR2 SQIVND (reference sequence). The CDR3 nucleotides are TGTGCCAGTAGCTTCGGGACTAGCGCCTACGAGCAGTACTTC. This gives the protein CASSFGTSAYEQYF.

The chain joins TRBV14 to TRBJ2-3; D possibly corresponds to TRBD1 (5 bases). Trimming left V 0 bases short and J 1 base short, with 8 bases between. Germline V CDR1 and CDR2: SGHDN, FVKESK. This CDR3 region has 15 residues. CDR3 bases: TGTGCCAGCAGCCAAGAGGGGCTCCGCACAGATACGCAGTATTTT. This translates into CASSQEGLRTDTQYF.

This clone was recorded once. The rearrangement links TRBV18 to TRBJ2-1; 8 nucleotides match TRBD1. Germline-derived CDR1 and CDR2 are KGHSH and LQKENI. Trimming cost V 0 bases and J 6 bases; bases outside gene matches: 7. This CDR3 comprises 16 residues. Here the CDR3 reads CASSPPSTGVGNEQFF. CDR3 DNA sequence: TGTGCCAGCTCACCACCGTCGACAGGGGTGGGCAATGAGCAGTTCTTC.

CDR3: CASSQEVNWETQYF. DNA of the CDR3: TGTGCCAGCAGCCAAGAAGTGAATTGGGAGACCCAGTACTTC. V gene TRBV4-2 combines with J gene TRBJ2-5; D unresolved. The V and J ends lost 0 bases and 5 bases respectively, with 10 bases between them. Germline CDR1 reads LGHNA; CDR2 reads YNFKEQ. The CDR3 is 14 residues long.

V usage is TRBV29-1 and J usage is TRBJ2-7, with D tentatively TRBD2 (6 bases). The V gene's germline CDR1 is SQVTM and CDR2 ANQGSEA. CDR3 length: 12 amino acids. V dropped 6 bases and J dropped 7 bases, with 16 bases sitting between them. CDR3 nucleotide sequence: TGCAGCGTGGAGGGACTGCCTAAAGAGCAGTACTTC. As protein: CSVEGLPKEQYF.

This clone was seen a handful of times. The chain recombines TRBV4-1 with TRBJ2-7; the match to TRBD2 covers 10 bases. The CDR3 has 17 residues. Germline V CDR1 and CDR2: MGHRA, YSYEKL. V was pared by 3 bases and J by 1 base, with 9 bases of the junction left unmatched. Here the CDR3 reads CASSQAGTSGASYEQYF. The DNA of the CDR3 is TGCGCCAGCAGCCAGGCAGGAACTAGCGGGGCGTCCTACGAGCAGTACTTC.

The chain combines TRBV19 with TRBJ2-1; a possible D gene is TRBD1 (5 bases). The V gene's germline CDR1 is LNHDA and CDR2 SQIVND (reference sequence). The V gene lost 7 bases and the J gene lost 0 bases, with 16 bases spanning the gap. The CDR3 is 16 residues long. This CDR3 reads CASTPDRLSSYNEQFF. The CDR3 nucleotides read TGTGCCAGTACCCCTGACAGATTAAGCTCCTACAATGAGCAGTTCTTC.

V gene TRBV4-3 combines with J gene TRBJ2-3, with 9 bases lining up with TRBD2. V lost 6 bases to trimming and J lost 4 bases; unmatched junction nucleotides: 8. CDR1 and CDR2 (germline): LGHNA, YSLEER. CDR3 length: 15 amino acids. The CDR3 loop is CASSPISGSSDTQYF. In DNA form, the CDR3 reads TGCGCCAGCAGTCCGATTAGCGGGAGTTCAGATACGCAGTATTTT.

The rearrangement links TRBV7-9 to TRBJ2-2; tentatively, D is TRBD2 (5 bases). The V gene lost 5 bases and the J gene lost 5 bases, with 15 bases spanning the gap. Per germline, CDR1 SEHNR and CDR2 FQNEAQ (reference sequence). The CDR3 is made up of 15 amino acids. CDR3 nucleotides: TGTGCCAGCAGCCCAGGTCGAACTAGTACCGGGGAGCTGTTTTTT. Translating it yields CASSPGRTSTGELFF.

V gene TRBV5-1 combines with J gene TRBJ2-7; D possibly corresponds to TRBD1 (5 bases). CDR3 length: 15 residues. The ends were cut back, 0 bases at V and 0 bases at J, with 10 bases in the middle. Germline CDR1 SGHRS, CDR2 YFSETQ. CDR3 amino acids: CASSLDRLDSYEQYF. CDR3 sequence (DNA): TGCGCCAGCAGCTTGGACAGGCTAGACTCCTACGAGCAGTACTTC.

This chain connects TRBV7-6 to TRBJ1-1, with a tentative D call TRBD1 (5 bases). Looked up from germline, CDR1 is SGHVS and CDR2 is FNYEAQ. Trimming removed 0 bases at V and 7 bases at J, with 15 bases between. There are 15 residues in the CDR3. The CDR3 bases are TGTGCCAGCAGCTTAGCGCAGGGAGAGGGTGTTGAAGCTTTCTTT. Translation: CASSLAQGEGVEAFF.

The CDR3 protein is CASSQDYVRTVPTHYEQYF. The CDR3 nucleotides read TGCGCCAGCAGCCAAGATTACGTTCGGACAGTCCCAACTCACTACGAGCAGTACTTC. V and J are TRBV4-3 and TRBJ2-5; the D gene is possibly TRBD1 (6 bases). The J call could be wrong; TRBJ2-7 is a better fit for the DNA end. The germline V gene has CDR1 LGHNA and CDR2 YSLEER. The length of the CDR3 is 19 residues.

The rearrangement uses TRBV19 and TRBJ2-5; 9 bases are a match to TRBD1. Germline V lookup: CDR1 LNHDA, CDR2 SQIVND (reference sequence). The CDR3 loop spans 18 amino acids. V shed 4 bases and J 5 bases; nucleotides not matched to a gene: 17. In DNA, the CDR3 is TGTGCCAGTAGTAACCCGAGACAGGGGGGGAGATACAGGGAGACCCAGTACTTC. Residues: CASSNPRQGGRYRETQYF.

The chain recombines TRBV19 with TRBJ1-1; D may be TRBD1 (5 bases). CDR1 and CDR2 from the germline V gene are LNHDA and SQIVND (reference sequence). The V and J ends lost 1 base and 3 bases respectively, with 15 bases between them. The CDR3 loop spans 16 amino acids. This chain's CDR3 is CASSIARAGFHTEAFF. In DNA form, the CDR3 reads TGTGCCAGTAGTATAGCCAGGGCAGGTTTTCACACTGAAGCTTTCTTT.

The chain couples TRBV25-1 to TRBJ2-1; D remains ambiguous. V dropped 1 base and J dropped 6 bases, with 4 bases sitting between them. Germline assignment: CDR1 MGHDK and CDR2 SYGVNS. The CDR3 covers 12 residues. The CDR3 nucleotides are TGTGCCAGCAGTGAATTGAGCAATGAGCAGTTCTTC. Translated, it gives CASSELSNEQFF.

This chain joins TRBV5-1 and TRBJ1-1; D not resolved. The V end was cut by 4 bases, the J end by 1 base, with 14 bases between. CDR1 and CDR2 from the germline V gene are SGHRS and YFSETQ. The CDR3 runs to 15 residues. The CDR3 bases are TGCGCCAGCAGCATACCGGGAAATAAGAACACTGAAGCTTTCTTT. Its translation: CASSIPGNKNTEAFF.

The chain is built from TRBV21-1 and TRBJ2-1; the table names TRBD2, a call not compared with the DNA. TRBV21-1 is an annotated pseudogene. The CDR3 contains 13 residues. The CDR3 protein is CASRRGGPNEQFF. As DNA, the CDR3 is TGTGCCAGCCGGCGAGGAGGGCCTAATGAGCAGTTCTTC.